This passage covers 24 T cell receptor beta chains from one sample sequenced in a study of blood T cell repertoires in COVID-19. Only in-frame clones appear in the TCRdb table, and some are missing; sequencing was by immunoSEQ multiplex PCR. The sample includes more than 200,000 clones, roughly 87% of them seen just once. The specimen sequenced was PBMCs or T cells enriched from blood (not recorded which). Source of these receptors: a woman in her 30s with acute COVID-19.

This rearrangement joins TRBV7-8 to TRBJ2-3; no firm D call. The CDR3 covers 14 residues. Between the trimmed V and J ends, which lost 5 bases and 0 bases, there was a span of 9 bases. CDR1 is SGHVS, CDR2 FQNEAQ, per germline. CDR3: CASSPHSSTDTQYF. For the CDR3, the DNA is TGTGCCAGCAGCCCCCACAGTAGCACAGATACGCAGTATTTT.

The CDR3 sequence: CASSTGALGTDTQYF. CDR3 sequence (DNA): TGTGCCAGCAGTACAGGGGCCCTTGGCACAGATACGCAGTATTTT. This chain uses TRBV2 with TRBJ2-3; 7 positions agree with TRBD1. CDR1 SNHLY and CDR2 FYNNEI come from the germline V gene. V was pared by 5 bases and J by 1 base, with 6 bases of the junction left unmatched. CDR3 length: 15 amino acids.

The chain combines TRBV28 with TRBJ2-7; TRBD1 agrees at 9 bases. Per germline, CDR1 MDHEN and CDR2 SYDVKM. V lost 5 bases and J lost 3; bases outside the gene matches: 8. The CDR3 loop spans 15 amino acids. In nucleotides, the CDR3 is TGTGCCAGCAGTCCGCGACGGGACAGGGACTACGAGCAGTACTTC. Residues: CASSPRRDRDYEQYF.

This chain connects TRBV6-5 to TRBJ2-7; 12 nucleotides agree with TRBD2. CDR3 length equals 14 residues. Germline V lookup: CDR1 MNHEY, CDR2 SVGAGI. V shed 8 bases, J shed 3 bases, and the junction held 5 bases outside the gene matches. CDR3 loop: CASFGLAGNYEQYF. CDR3 DNA: TGTGCCAGCTTCGGACTAGCGGGAAACTACGAGCAGTACTTC.

V gene TRBV2 combines with J gene TRBJ1-2; 7 bases fit TRBD1. CDR1 and CDR2 from the germline V gene are SNHLY and FYNNEI. The ends lost 6 bases at V and 0 bases at J; junction bases unmatched: 13. The CDR3 has 17 amino acids. The CDR3 bases are TGTGCCAGCAGCCGTAGGACAGGTTCTAAAGCTAACTATGGCTACACCTTC. The encoded protein is CASSRRTGSKANYGYTF.

The chain carries TRBV12-5 and TRBJ2-3, with 7 positions matching TRBD2. V lost 6 bases, J lost 0 bases, and 6 bases stayed unmatched. This CDR3 is built from 15 residues. The germline V gene has CDR1 LGHNT and CDR2 FRNRAP. In DNA form, the CDR3 reads TGTGCTAGTGGCTTAGCGGGCGCTAGCACAGATACGCAGTATTTT. Protein product: CASGLAGASTDTQYF.

The J gene is TRBJ2-1, the V gene TRBV1; whether TRBD2, the table's D call, matches the DNA was not checked. TRBV1 is shown as a pseudogene. The CDR3 contains 17 residues. CDR3 coding DNA: TGCACCAGCGGAAATTCCCCCGGGGGGGCCAACTACAATGAGCAGTTCTTC. This codes for CTSGNSPGGANYNEQFF.

The J gene is TRBJ2-2, the V gene TRBV6-1, with a weak D call TRBD2 (6 bases). This CDR3 region has 19 residues. V gave up 1 base and J gave up 4 bases, with 22 bases separating them. From germline, CDR1 is MNHNS and CDR2 SASEGT. CDR3: CASSEDIADVELGTGELFF. Written as DNA, the CDR3 is TGTGCCAGCAGTGAAGATATAGCGGACGTGGAGCTTGGCACCGGGGAGCTGTTTTTT.

The chain links TRBV27 to TRBJ1-5, with 9 bases that match TRBD1. CDR1 and CDR2 (germline): MNHEY, SMNVEV (reference sequence). Trimming at V came to 1 base and at J to 2 bases, leaving 0 bases not matched to a gene. The CDR3 spans 15 residues. CDR3 DNA: TGTGCCAGCAGTTTATGGACAGGGGGCAATCAGCCCCAGCATTTT. As protein: CASSLWTGGNQPQHF.

V gene TRBV19 combines with J gene TRBJ1-2, with D tentatively TRBD1 (5 bases). From germline, CDR1 is LNHDA and CDR2 SQIVND (reference sequence). There are 16 residues in the CDR3. V was pared by 6 bases and J by 1 base, with 18 bases between. Here the CDR3 DNA reads TGTGCCAGTAGCCCGCGGGGCCTAAAAATTAACTATGGCTACACCTTC. Amino acids: CASSPRGLKINYGYTF.

The gene calls are TRBV9 and TRBJ2-1, with 8 nucleotides matching TRBD2. Germline V gene sequence: CDR1 SGDLS, CDR2 YYNGEE. V lost 2 bases to trimming and J lost 9 bases; unmatched junction nucleotides: 10. CDR3 length: 15 amino acids. CDR3 loop: CASSVDGRALSEQFF. The CDR3 region has the DNA TGTGCCAGCAGCGTGGACGGGAGGGCCCTTAGTGAGCAGTTCTTC.

In its sample, this clone was seen once. This chain connects TRBV7-3 to TRBJ1-2; the match to TRBD1 covers 8 bases. With V trimmed by 3 bases and J by 6 bases, 9 bases remained unmatched. CDR1 SGHTA and CDR2 FQGTGA come from the germline V gene. This CDR3 is 15 amino acids long. As DNA, the CDR3 is TGTGCCAGCAGCTTTACCCCGACAGGGGCGGATGGCTACACCTTC. As protein: CASSFTPTGADGYTF.

This clone showed up just a few times. The chain recombines TRBV7-9 with TRBJ2-7; possible D gene TRBD2, 6 bases. The CDR3 spans 16 residues. Looked up from germline, CDR1 is SEHNR and CDR2 is FQNEAQ (reference sequence). Trimming cost V 6 bases and J 2 bases, with 20 bases left between them. CDR3 DNA sequence: TGTGCCAGCAGTTTCTCGAAACGAGGCGGGACCTACGAGCAGTACTTC. It specifies CASSFSKRGGTYEQYF.

This chain joins TRBV19 and TRBJ2-1; 14 bases fit TRBD2. The CDR3 runs to 17 residues. The germline gives CDR1 LNHDA, CDR2 SQIVND (reference sequence). V lost 4 bases to trimming and J lost 3 bases; unmatched junction nucleotides: 5. CDR3 coding DNA: TGTGCCAGTAGTAAGGGACTAGCGGGGGCCCTCTACAATGAGCAGTTCTTC. It is translated as CASSKGLAGALYNEQFF.

The chain recombines TRBV11-2 with TRBJ1-6; 10 bases map to TRBD1. CDR3 length: 16 residues. V was clipped by 3 bases and J by 9 bases; unmatched bases: 8. CDR1 SGHAT and CDR2 FQNNGV come from the germline V gene. DNA for the CDR3: TGTGCCAGCAGCTTCTTTACCGGGACAGGGGTTTCACCCCTCCACTTT. Its protein product is CASSFFTGTGVSPLHF.

The gene calls are TRBV5-5 and TRBJ1-4; possible D gene TRBD1, 5 bases. Germline values: CDR1 SGHKS, CDR2 YYEKEE (reference sequence). CDR3 length: 15 amino acids. The V gene lost 4 bases and the J gene lost 0 bases, with 10 bases spanning the gap. In nucleotides, the CDR3 is TGTGCCAGCAGCGGTCAGGGTGCAACTAATGAAAAACTGTTTTTT. Amino acid sequence: CASSGQGATNEKLFF.

The V and J genes are TRBV4-1 and TRBJ1-2; 9 bases match TRBD1. The CDR3 loop spans 15 amino acids. V shed 2 bases and J 4 bases; nucleotides not matched to a gene: 5. Germline CDR1 is MGHRA and CDR2 is YSYEKL. The CDR3 region is CASSQSGTGIYGYTF. Here the CDR3 DNA reads TGCGCCAGCAGCCAATCCGGGACAGGGATCTATGGCTACACCTTC.

V gene TRBV28 combines with J gene TRBJ1-2, with 7 bases identical to TRBD1. This CDR3 has 12 amino acids. Trimming removed 8 bases from V and 3 bases from J; junction bases left unmatched: 3. Germline V lookup: CDR1 MDHEN, CDR2 SYDVKM. CDR3 residues: CASGDSDYGYTF. CDR3 sequence (DNA): TGTGCCAGCGGGGACAGTGACTATGGCTACACCTTC.

This clone was picked up one time. The chain uses TRBV24-1 and TRBJ2-2, with a weak D call TRBD2 (7 bases). The CDR3 spans 15 residues. Germline V gene sequence: CDR1 KGHDR, CDR2 SFDVKD. Trimming took off 2 bases at V and 6 bases at J, with 12 bases between the two ends. CDR3 in DNA: TGTGCCACCAGTGATTCCAGGGGAGGGTCCGGGGAGCTGTTTTTT. Amino acid sequence: CATSDSRGGSGELFF.

About this clone itself: Other DNA sequences within the sample encode an identical CDR3. The J gene is TRBJ2-7, the V gene TRBV3-1 (or the pseudogene TRBV3-2), with TRBD2 matching 10 bases. J was trimmed by 2 bases and V by 0 bases; bases with no gene match: 1. Per the germline V gene, CDR1 is LGHDT and CDR2 is YNNKEL (reference sequence). This CDR3 region has 15 residues. CDR3 nucleotides: TGTGCCAGCAGCCAAGAACTAGCGGGGCCCTACGAGCAGTACTTC. Translating it yields CASSQELAGPYEQYF.

The CDR3 loop is CASSYGGYTEAFF. The CDR3 region has the DNA TGTGCCAGCAGTTACGGGGGGTACACTGAAGCTTTCTTT. V gene TRBV6-5 combines with J gene TRBJ1-1; tentative D call: TRBD1 (5 bases). Germline V lookup: CDR1 MNHEY, CDR2 SVGAGI. The V and J ends lost 2 bases and 3 bases respectively, with 7 bases between them. This CDR3 has 13 residues.

This clone was detected once. V usage is TRBV18 and J usage is TRBJ2-3; 7 positions agree with TRBD2. Germline CDR1 reads KGHSH; CDR2 reads LQKENI. The V segment lost 2 bases and the J segment 2 bases; nucleotides outside the gene matches: 4. CDR3 size: 15 residues. CDR3 nucleotide sequence: TGTGCCAGCTCACCAGGACTAGACTACACAGATACGCAGTATTTT. The encoded protein is CASSPGLDYTDTQYF.

J is TRBJ2-7 and V is TRBV27, with 7 nucleotides matching TRBD1. V was clipped by 2 bases and J by 5 bases; unmatched bases: 9. The CDR3 contains 15 residues. Germline values: CDR1 MNHEY, CDR2 SMNVEV (reference sequence). In nucleotides, the CDR3 is TGTGCCAGCAGTTTAACGCCAGGAACAGGGGACGAGCAGTACTTC. Its translation: CASSLTPGTGDEQYF.

The V call is TRBV5-1, the J call TRBJ2-3; TRBD2 agrees at 12 bases. V shed 1 base, J shed 4 bases, and the junction held 4 bases outside the gene matches. The CDR3 runs 16 residues. CDR1 SGHRS and CDR2 YFSETQ come from the germline V gene. CDR3 nucleotide sequence: TGCGCCAGCAGCTTGCTAGCGGGAGGGCCGCCAGATACGCAGTATTTT. Protein: CASSLLAGGPPDTQYF.